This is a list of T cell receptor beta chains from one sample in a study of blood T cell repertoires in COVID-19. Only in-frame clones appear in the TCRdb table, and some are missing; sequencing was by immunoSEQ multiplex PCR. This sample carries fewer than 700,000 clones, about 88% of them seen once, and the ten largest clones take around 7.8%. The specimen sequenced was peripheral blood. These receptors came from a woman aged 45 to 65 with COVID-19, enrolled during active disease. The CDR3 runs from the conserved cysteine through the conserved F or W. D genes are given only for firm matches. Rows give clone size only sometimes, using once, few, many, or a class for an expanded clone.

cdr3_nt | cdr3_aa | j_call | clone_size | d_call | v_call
TGTGCCAGCAGTGCACCAGGGAGGGCCTACGAGCAGTACTTC | CASSAPGRAYEQYF | TRBJ2-7 | NA | TRBD2 | TRBV6-6
TGTGCCAGCACCCGGGAGGGAGGGGTCGGGGAGCTGTTTTTT | CASTREGGVGELFF | TRBJ2-2 | NA | TRBD2 | TRBV5-5
TGTGCCAGCAGCTTAAGGGCAGGGGGCGCTGACTATGGCTACACCTTC | CASSLRAGGADYGYTF | TRBJ1-2 | NA | TRBD1 | TRBV7-9
TGTGCCATCAGTGAGGGCCCAGCAGGGCAAGAGACCCAGTACTTC | CAISEGPAGQETQYF | TRBJ2-5 | NA | NA | TRBV10-3
TGTGCCAGCAGTTATGGACAGGGGGGATCACCCCTCCACTTT | CASSYGQGGSPLHF | TRBJ1-6 | NA | TRBD1 | TRBV6-6
TGTGCCTGGAGCTCCTTTAAATCTGAAGCTTTCTTT | CAWSSFKSEAFF | TRBJ1-1 | NA | NA | TRBV30
TGTGCCAGCAGCTTAGCGGACAGGGAAAATCAGCCCCAGCATTTT | CASSLADRENQPQHF | TRBJ1-5 | few | TRBD1 | TRBV7-8
TGTGCCACCAGTGGACAGGGCGCTGATGCCTACACCTTC | CATSGQGADAYTF | TRBJ1-2 | NA | TRBD1 | TRBV24-1
TGCGCCAGCAGCTCCCAGGGACAGGGATCCTACGAGCAGTACTTC | CASSSQGQGSYEQYF | TRBJ2-7 | NA | TRBD1 | TRBV5-1
TGTGCCAGCAGCAAAAACGTACAGGGAAGGGACTATGGCTACACCTTC | CASSKNVQGRDYGYTF | TRBJ1-2 | few | NA | TRBV21-1
TGCGCCAGCAGAGAGGGACAGCTCACAGATACGCAGTATTTT | CASREGQLTDTQYF | TRBJ2-3 | NA | TRBD1 | TRBV5-1
TGCAGCGTTGAAGGGACAGGGGTTGGTGAGCAGTTCTTC | CSVEGTGVGEQFF | TRBJ2-1 | NA | TRBD1 | TRBV29-1
TGTGCCAGCAGCTTCCCCCGGGACAGGGTTGATCCTGAAGCTTTCTTT | CASSFPRDRVDPEAFF | TRBJ1-1 | NA | TRBD1 | TRBV7-8
TGTGCCACCAGTGATCAACAGGGCAATGGCTACACCTTC | CATSDQQGNGYTF | TRBJ1-2 | NA | NA | TRBV24-1
TGCGCCAGCAGCCAAGAGCCTAGCGGGGGCCGCCCTTACAATGAGCAGTTCTTC | CASSQEPSGGRPYNEQFF | TRBJ2-1 | NA | TRBD2 | TRBV4-1
TGTGCCACCAGTGGACAGATCACCGGGGAGCTGTTTTTT | CATSGQITGELFF | TRBJ2-2 | NA | NA | TRBV24-1
TGTGCCAGCAGCTTGGCCTCCGTAAACACAGATACGCAGTATTTT | CASSLASVNTDTQYF | TRBJ2-3 | NA | NA | TRBV5-6
TGCGCCAGCGGGGCAGATAACACCGGGGAGCTGTTTTTT | CASGADNTGELFF | TRBJ2-2 | NA | NA | TRBV5-1
TGTGCCAGCAGCTTGACAGGGGCTTCCTATGGCTACACCTTC | CASSLTGASYGYTF | TRBJ1-2 | NA | TRBD1 | TRBV7-2
TGTGCCAGTAGTATACGGGGAACGACCGCCGCCCACACTGAAGCTTTCTTT | CASSIRGTTAAHTEAFF | TRBJ1-1 | NA | NA | TRBV19
TGCGCCAGCAGCCAAGACCCGGGGGGCACAGATACGCAGTATTTT | CASSQDPGGTDTQYF | TRBJ2-3 | NA | NA | TRBV4-1
TGTGCCAGTAGGGCAGACACCCCGGAGGACACTGAAGCTTTCTTT | CASRADTPEDTEAFF | TRBJ1-1 | NA | NA | TRBV19
TGTGCCAGCAGCGGTAACAGGGGATCGGGTGTTTCACCCCTCCACTTT | CASSGNRGSGVSPLHF | TRBJ1-6 | NA | NA | TRBV21-1
TGTGCCAGCAGCTTAGCCGGGGGGCTCAACAATGAGCAGTTCTTC | CASSLAGGLNNEQFF | TRBJ2-1 | NA | NA | TRBV7-8
TGTGCCAGCAGCTCAGGGGCGGGTCCCTCCTACGAGCAGTACTTC | CASSSGAGPSYEQYF | TRBJ2-7 | NA | NA | TRBV9
TGTGCCAGTAGTTCCTACAGGGAGGGGAGCAATCAGCCCCAGCATTTT | CASSSYREGSNQPQHF | TRBJ1-5 | NA | NA | TRBV19
TGTGCCAGCAGTGGATCAAACGGACTAGCGGGGCTAAGGGGCAAGCTGTTTTTT | CASSGSNGLAGLRGKLFF | TRBJ2-2 | NA | TRBD2 | TRBV6-6
TGTGCCTGGAGTGTGGGTCTAGCGGGGGGCAATGAGCAGTTCTTC | CAWSVGLAGGNEQFF | TRBJ2-1 | NA | TRBD2 | TRBV30
TGTGCCAGCAGGAGGGGGGGACAGGGCCCCGTCGAGCAGTACTTC | CASRRGGQGPVEQYF | TRBJ2-7 | NA | TRBD1 | TRBV6-5
TGTGCCAGCAGCTTGGATAGGGGGCGAGCTCAGCCCCAGCATTTT | CASSLDRGRAQPQHF | TRBJ1-5 | NA | TRBD1 | TRBV5-4
TGTGCCAGCACCGCGGGACAGTCCTACGAGCAGTACTTC | CASTAGQSYEQYF | TRBJ2-7 | NA | NA | TRBV2
TGTGCCAGCCAAGACAGGGTGAACACCGGGGAGCTGTTTTTT | CASQDRVNTGELFF | TRBJ2-2 | NA | TRBD1 | TRBV25-1
TGTGCCAGCAGCCCACTAGCGGGTACCGGGGAGCTGTTTTTT | CASSPLAGTGELFF | TRBJ2-2 | NA | TRBD2 | TRBV5-8
TGTGCCAGCAGCCGTACAGCTAACACTGAAGCTTTCTTT | CASSRTANTEAFF | TRBJ1-1 | NA | NA | TRBV3-1/TRBV3-2
TGTGCCAGCTCACCCCAGGAGGGGGCGCGGGTTGAAGCTTTCTTT | CASSPQEGARVEAFF | TRBJ1-1 | NA | TRBD1 | TRBV18
TGTGCCAGCAGTTCCGGGACAGGGGGTTACAATGAGCAGTTCTTC | CASSSGTGGYNEQFF | TRBJ2-1 | NA | TRBD1 | TRBV27
TGCAGCGTTGAGCGACAGGGGAACACTGAAGCTTTCTTT | CSVERQGNTEAFF | TRBJ1-1 | few | TRBD1 | TRBV29-1
TGTGCCAGCAGCTTGGAAACAGGGTGGGTGAACACTGAAGCTTTCTTT | CASSLETGWVNTEAFF | TRBJ1-1 | NA | NA | TRBV5-5
TGTGCCAGCAGCCTGGACAGGGAAGACGAGCAGTACTTC | CASSLDREDEQYF | TRBJ2-7 | NA | TRBD1 | TRBV6-5
TGTGCCAGCTCGAGAGGGGAGGGGGGACTGTTTTTT | CASSRGEGGLFF | TRBJ1-4 | NA | NA | TRBV6-5
TGTGCCAGCAGCTTAGGCCGAGGACAGGGGGGCTACACCTTC | CASSLGRGQGGYTF | TRBJ1-2 | NA | TRBD1 | TRBV13
TGTGCCATCAGTGAAGTGCAGGGGGTTCCCTATGGCTACACCTTC | CAISEVQGVPYGYTF | TRBJ1-2 | NA | TRBD1 | TRBV10-3
TGTGCCAGCAGTCCCGGGACTAGCGGGGTGCATGAGCAGTTCTTC | CASSPGTSGVHEQFF | TRBJ2-1 | NA | TRBD2 | TRBV2
TGTGCCAGCAGTCTCTGGGGACAGGGAGGTTTGGTCTACACCTTC | CASSLWGQGGLVYTF | TRBJ1-2 | NA | TRBD1 | TRBV6-5
TGTGCCAGCAGAGGTGAGGCGGAGTATGGCTACACCTTC | CASRGEAEYGYTF | TRBJ1-2 | NA | NA | TRBV6-5
TGTGCCAGCAGCCAACCCTCTAGCACCGGGGAGCTGTTTTTT | CASSQPSSTGELFF | TRBJ2-2 | NA | NA | TRBV4-2
TGTGCCTGGAGTAAGCGTCGGGGGTCGCTGAATGAGCAGTTCTTC | CAWSKRRGSLNEQFF | TRBJ2-1 | once | NA | TRBV30
TGTGCCAGCAGTGTTCGGGACAGGGAATTATTAAAAGAGACCCAGTACTTC | CASSVRDRELLKETQYF | TRBJ2-5 | NA | TRBD1 | TRBV6-1
TGCAGTGCTAGAGGAGGAGATGGCTACACCTTC | CSARGGDGYTF | TRBJ1-2 | NA | NA | TRBV20-1
TGTGCCAGCAGTACTCAGGGGAAGTATGGCTACACCTTC | CASSTQGKYGYTF | TRBJ1-2 | NA | NA | TRBV12-3/TRBV12-4
TGTGCCAGCGGGGCTCCCGGGACAGGGAACACCGGGGAGCTGTTTTTT | CASGAPGTGNTGELFF | TRBJ2-2 | NA | TRBD1 | TRBV11-1
TGTGCCAGAAGCTTGAGTGCAGGGGGCGGGTTGAGCTACACCTTC | CARSLSAGGGLSYTF | TRBJ1-2 | NA | TRBD1 | TRBV5-3
TGTGCCAGCAGTTACACAGTCCTTTCACCCCTCCACTTT | CASSYTVLSPLHF | TRBJ1-6 | NA | NA | TRBV27
TGTGCCAGCAGCCCGTTCGGGAATTCACCCCTCCACTTT | CASSPFGNSPLHF | TRBJ1-6 | few | NA | TRBV11-2
TGCGCCAGCAGTTTAAATTATATTAACTATGGCTACACCTTC | CASSLNYINYGYTF | TRBJ1-2 | NA | NA | TRBV5-1
TGTGCCAGCAGCGGCCGGACATATGGCTACACCTTC | CASSGRTYGYTF | TRBJ1-2 | NA | NA | TRBV27
TGTGCCAGCAGTTTTGGGGAGTTAGACTATGGCTACACCTTC | CASSFGELDYGYTF | TRBJ1-2 | NA | NA | TRBV6-5
TGTGCCAGCAGTTTGACCGGGACATCCCTGGGCACTGAAGCTTTCTTT | CASSLTGTSLGTEAFF | TRBJ1-1 | NA | NA | TRBV6-5
TGTGCCAGTCGGCGGTTGGGACAGGGACCCTTAACTAATGAAAAACTGTTTTTT | CASRRLGQGPLTNEKLFF | TRBJ1-4 | NA | TRBD1 | TRBV19